Detailed here is one TCR beta chain. Germline V lookup: CDR1 SGHTA, CDR2 FQGNSA. The length of the CDR3 is 17 residues. The V end was cut by 1 base, the J end by 2 bases, with 18 bases between. The sample originates from a study of blood T cell repertoires in COVID-19. Study-level background: The United States, Italy and Spain supplied acute and convalescent COVID-19 samples. In each case, the material was cDNA or gDNA derived from T cells, B-cell-depleted T cells, or PBMCs.

Authors' processing steps: Amplification of reference gene primers was used by the study to estimate nucleated cell counts. The assay was immunoSEQ multiplex PCR, and TCRdb's table has in-frame clones only and misses some. The V and J calls and clone size are taken from that table; D and trimming were inferred from the DNA. Here the sample spans roughly 69,000 clones, roughly nine tenths being singletons. The sequenced sample was peripheral blood. This rearrangement joins TRBV7-2 to TRBJ2-7; weak D call: TRBD2 (6 bases). The origin of this receptor is a man in his fifties or sixties with active COVID-19. The chain's CDR3 is CASSLGRRGTRPYEQYF. In DNA form, the CDR3 reads TGTGCCAGCAGCTTAGGGAGACGGGGGACCCGACCCTACGAGCAGTACTTC.